This passage covers 27 T cell receptor beta chains from one sample sequenced in a study of regulatory T cells in long-lasting Graves disease. Sequencing libraries for TCR beta were prepared with iRepertoire HTBI primers and Arm-PCR of CDR3 regions. TCRdb ran MiXCR on the multiplex PCR reads and lists one entry per CDR3 protein. The table has 450,000 or so distinct CDR3 sequences, around a fifth seen once; the top ten hold less than 15%. Specified time point: persistent/refractory GD, antithyroid drugs over 5 years with positive TRAb. Researchers made the TCR library from RNA that was extracted from PBMCs. The sample in question was peripheral blood mononuclear cells (PBMCs), obtained when the disease was refractory, from a patient treated with antithyroid drugs. The receptors were gathered from a female donor with Graves disease.

Ten or more counts support this clonotype. The rearrangement uses TRBV6-5 and TRBJ1-1, with D perhaps matching TRBD1 (6 bases). V shed 2 bases and J shed 0 bases, with 10 bases lying between them. Looked up from germline, CDR1 is MNHEY and CDR2 is SVGAGI. This CDR3 contains 15 residues. CDR3 loop: CASSYQRTVNTEAFF. CDR3 sequence (DNA): TGTGCCAGCAGTTACCAGCGGACAGTGAACACTGAAGCTTTCTTT.

This clonotype was picked up a small number of times. This chain joins TRBV4-2 and TRBJ2-7; 10 bases are shared with TRBD2. J lost 3 bases, V lost 1 base, and 3 bases had no gene match. CDR1 and CDR2 from the germline V gene are LGHNA and YNFKEQ. The CDR3 consists of 15 residues. CDR3 sequence (DNA): TGTGCCAGCAGCCAAGGCAGGACTAGCGGCTACGAGCAGTACTTC. It codes for CASSQGRTSGYEQYF.

About this clonotype: One end of the junction varies from germline; a read error may be responsible. The chain couples TRBV7-9 to TRBJ2-3, with 8 bases matching TRBD2. CDR1 and CDR2 from the germline V gene are SEHNR and FQNEAQ (reference sequence). The CDR3 extends over 14 amino acids. CDR3 residues: CASSLARSGTSLNF. The CDR3 coding sequence is TGTGCCAGCAGCTTAGCGAGGTCCGGGACTAGTCTGAATTTT. Supplemented by reference TRBV7-9 and TRBJ2-3, the full variable domain reads DTGVSQNPRHKITKRGQNVTFRCDPISEHNRLYWYRQTLGQGPEFLTYFQNEAQLEKSRLLSDRFSAERPKGSFSTLEIQRTEQGDSAMYLCASSLARSGTSLNFGPGTRLTVL.

V is TRBV2 and J is TRBJ1-1, with D perhaps matching TRBD1 (5 bases). This CDR3 contains 13 residues. Germline-derived CDR1 and CDR2 are SNHLY and FYNNEI. The V and J ends lost 3 bases and 5 bases respectively, with 10 bases between them. CDR3 in DNA: TGTGCCAGCAGTGAGGGGGGTCGGACTGAAGCTTTCTTT. It codes for CASSEGGRTEAFF.

This clonotype was counted between two and nine times. This chain joins TRBV24-1 and TRBJ2-2; D may be TRBD1 or TRBD2 (5 bases each). The CDR3 runs 18 residues. The V gene's germline CDR1 is KGHDR and CDR2 SFDVKD. The ends were cut back, 4 bases at V and 0 bases at J, with 17 bases in the middle. CDR3 bases: TGTGCCACCAGTGAGGTCGGGGCCAGGCATTCGAACACCGGGGAGCTGTTTTTT. This codes for CATSEVGARHSNTGELFF.

This clonotype was seen at least ten times. The chain carries TRBV6-1 and TRBJ1-2; 11 positions agree with TRBD1. This CDR3 spans 13 amino acids. From germline, CDR1 is MNHNS and CDR2 SASEGT. V dropped 11 bases and J dropped 7; count of bases not matched to a gene: 9. The CDR3 DNA is TGTGCCGCAGTCCGGGACAGGGGGTCTGGCTACACCTTC. Protein product: CAAVRDRGSGYTF.

This clonotype was counted ten times or more. This rearrangement joins TRBV5-1 to TRBJ1-1; D not resolved. The CDR3 runs 11 residues. CDR1 is SGHRS and CDR2 is YFSETQ in the germline V gene. V lost 5 bases, J lost 3 bases, and 5 bases lay in between. CDR3 bases: TGCGCCAGCAGTGTGGACACTGAAGCTTTCTTT. Protein product: CASSVDTEAFF.

This clonotype was seen many times. This chain uses TRBV2 with TRBJ1-2, with D maybe TRBD1 (5 bases). This CDR3 has 11 residues. The germline V gene has CDR1 SNHLY and CDR2 FYNNEI. Deletions cut 10 bases from V and 2 bases from J, with 8 bases between. CDR3 sequence (DNA): TGTGCCATAACAGGAAACTATGGCTACACCTTC. It encodes CAITGNYGYTF.

This chain links TRBV4-1 with TRBJ2-5, with 7 bases fitting TRBD1. From germline, CDR1 is MGHRA and CDR2 YSYEKL. CDR3 length: 15 residues. V lost 0 bases and J lost 4; bases outside the gene matches: 5. The CDR3 loop is CASSQETGWGETQYF. The CDR3 DNA follows: TGCGCCAGCAGCCAAGAGACAGGGTGGGGAGAGACCCAGTACTTC.

The CDR3 nucleotides are TGCGCCAGCAGCCAAACTCGGGACAGGGGGCTGGGGGAGCAGTACTTC. Its translation: CASSQTRDRGLGEQYF. The rearrangement joins TRBV4-1 to TRBJ2-7; TRBD1 matches at 12 bases. J lost 7 bases, V lost 2 bases, and 9 bases had no gene match. The CDR3 sequence is 16 residues long. The germline V gene encodes CDR1 MGHRA and CDR2 YSYEKL.

This clonotype has ten or more counts. The V gene is TRBV6-1, the J gene TRBJ2-7, with D maybe TRBD1 (6 bases). Germline lookup yields CDR1 MNHNS and CDR2 SASEGT. Trimming shortened V by 6 bases and J by 4 bases, and 16 bases separated the two germline ends. The CDR3 runs to 14 residues. The chain's CDR3 is CASSLQGQLYEQYF. The CDR3 nucleotides are TGTGCCAGCAGCCTTCAAGGACAGCTTTACGAGCAGTACTTC.

The sample holds many counts of this clonotype. The chain links TRBV20-1 to TRBJ1-5; 7 nucleotides match TRBD1. J was trimmed by 1 base and V by 3 bases; bases with no gene match: 3. Looked up from germline, CDR1 is DFQATT and CDR2 is SNEGSKA (reference sequence). There are 14 residues in the CDR3. The CDR3 reads CSASDRESNQPQHF. DNA of the CDR3: TGCAGTGCTAGTGACAGGGAGAGCAATCAGCCCCAGCATTTT.

The rearrangement uses TRBV4-1 and TRBJ2-1; D gene ambiguous. Trimming removed 3 bases from V and 15 bases from J, with 15 bases in between. CDR3 size: 12 residues. The germline CDR1 and CDR2 sequences are MGHRA and YSYEKL. This chain's CDR3 is CASSQNQGSPFF. CDR3 DNA: TGCGCCAGCAGCCAGAACCAAGGGTCCCCGTTCTTC.

Only a few counts were recorded for this clonotype. V is TRBV4-1 and J is TRBJ2-7; the D gene is possibly TRBD2 (5 bases). Germline V gene data show CDR1 as MGHRA and CDR2 as YSYEKL. The CDR3 sequence is 15 residues long. The V and J ends lost 0 bases and 0 bases respectively, with 9 bases between them. The CDR3 nucleotides are TGCGCCAGCAGCCAAGAGCCCGGGGTCTCCTACGAGCAGTACTTC. Its translation is CASSQEPGVSYEQYF.

This clonotype was found many times. The J gene is TRBJ1-1, the V gene TRBV6-1; 11 nucleotides agree with TRBD1. The CDR3 extends over 15 amino acids. V gave up 5 bases and J gave up 6 bases; unmatched junction bases: 8. From germline, CDR1 is MNHNS and CDR2 SASEGT. CDR3 region: CASSKGTGGTPEAFF. In DNA form, the CDR3 reads TGTGCCAGCAGTAAAGGGACAGGGGGGACCCCTGAAGCTTTCTTT.

The J gene is TRBJ2-5, the V gene TRBV2; 12 bases map to TRBD2. With the DNA end fitting TRBJ2-1 better, the J assignment may be wrong. The germline V gene has CDR1 SNHLY and CDR2 FYNNEI. This CDR3 has 16 amino acids. CDR3 bases: TGTGCCAGCGAGCCGCTCCGACTAGCGGGAGAGAATGAGCAGTTCTTC. Translation: CASEPLRLAGENEQFF.

This chain uses TRBV12-3 or TRBV12-4 with TRBJ1-2, with TRBD1 as a possible D gene (6 bases). The CDR3 covers 13 residues. The V gene lost 3 bases and the J gene lost 5 bases, with 10 bases spanning the gap. In DNA, the CDR3 is TGTGCCAGCAGTTTCTCAGGGGATTATGGCTACACCTTC. Encoded protein: CASSFSGDYGYTF.

V usage is TRBV10-3 and J usage is TRBJ1-1; 7 bases are shared with TRBD1. The length of the CDR3 is 13 residues. The V gene's germline CDR1 is ENHRY and CDR2 SYGVKD. J lost 5 bases, V lost 4 bases, and 4 bases had no gene match. CDR3 DNA: TGTGCCATCAGTGCTACAGGGGAGACTGAAGCTTTCTTT. Residues: CAISATGETEAFF.

A word on this clonotype: A read error may explain this, as a much larger clone is one base away. The chain joins TRBV12-3 or TRBV12-4 to TRBJ2-4; 7 nucleotides line up with TRBD2. The CDR3 has 14 residues. With 6 bases clipped from V and 8 bases from J, the junction kept 10 bases outside the gene matches. CDR3 residues: CASSPGLGRDIQYF. The CDR3 coding sequence is TGTGCCAGCAGCCCGGGACTTGGGAGGGACATTCAGTACTTC.

This clonotype was seen many times. This rearrangement joins TRBV6-2 or TRBV6-3 to TRBJ1-1; maybe TRBD1 (5 bases). Germline CDR1 is MNHEY and CDR2 is SVGEGT. The ends were cut back, 2 bases at V and 1 base at J, with 11 bases in the middle. CDR3 length equals 15 residues. Here the CDR3 DNA reads TGTGCCAGCAGTTACGCGGGGCGTACGAACACTGAAGCTTTCTTT. Amino acid sequence: CASSYAGRTNTEAFF.

This clonotype was seen many times. V is TRBV28 and J is TRBJ1-1; D not resolved. This CDR3 has 17 residues. V was clipped by 4 bases and J by 3 bases, with 21 bases between them. The germline CDR1 and CDR2 sequences are MDHEN and SYDVKM. CDR3 coding DNA: TGTGCCAGCAGTTCCCCTTTGGGAGGGAACGACGACACTGAAGCTTTCTTT. It is translated as CASSSPLGGNDDTEAFF.

This clonotype was found many times. The chain links TRBV12-5 to TRBJ2-2; 9 positions match TRBD2. Per germline, CDR1 LGHNT and CDR2 FRNRAP. Germline trimming cut 0 bases from V and 4 bases from J; bases unmatched to any gene: 3. The CDR3 is made up of 16 amino acids. CDR3 nucleotide sequence: TGTGCTAGTGGTTTGGTAGTAGCGGGAGTCACCGGGGAGCTGTTTTTT. This gives the protein CASGLVVAGVTGELFF.

CDR3: CASSQGTGSRQETQYF. The CDR3 coding sequence is TGTGCCAGCAGCCAAGGGACAGGGAGTCGCCAAGAGACCCAGTACTTC. The rearrangement uses TRBV14 and TRBJ2-5; 8 nucleotides agree with TRBD1. With V trimmed by 1 base and J by 1 base, 5 bases remained unmatched. The CDR3 extends over 16 amino acids. Looked up from germline, CDR1 is SGHDN and CDR2 is FVKESK.

This clonotype has just a few counts. The chain has TRBV28 and TRBJ1-5; 7 positions agree with TRBD1. The V segment lost 8 bases and the J segment 6 bases; nucleotides outside the gene matches: 7. The CDR3 consists of 13 residues. Germline CDR1 and CDR2: MDHEN and SYDVKM. Here the CDR3 reads CASQGDSGQPQHF. The CDR3 DNA is TGTGCCAGCCAGGGGGATAGTGGTCAGCCCCAGCATTTT.

This clonotype was observed many times. The V gene is TRBV2, the J gene TRBJ1-1, with TRBD1 as a possible D gene (5 bases). V dropped 4 bases and J dropped 11 bases, with 8 bases sitting between them. CDR3 size: 10 residues. Germline loops: CDR1 SNHLY, CDR2 FYNNEI. CDR3 nucleotide sequence: TGTGCCAGCAGTGGGGGCAGGGCTTTCTTT. Translation gives CASSGGRAFF.

This clonotype was found a few times. DNA of the CDR3: TGTGCCAGCAGGGGACTGGCGCGGTACGAGCAGTACTTC. Translated, it gives CASRGLARYEQYF. This rearrangement joins TRBV6-1 to TRBJ2-7; TRBD2 is a possible D gene (6 bases). CDR1 and CDR2 (germline): MNHNS, SASEGT. Trimming stripped 6 bases from V and 4 bases from J, with 13 bases between. The CDR3 sequence is 13 residues long.

This clonotype has a handful of counts. Compared with germline, one end of the junction differs, possibly owing to a read error. The chain uses TRBV29-1 and TRBJ2-7; the match to TRBD2 covers 7 bases. The CDR3 has 13 amino acids. Germline values: CDR1 SQVTM, CDR2 ANQGSEA. The DNA of the CDR3 is TGCAGCGTTGGTCCTAGCGGCTCCTGCGAGCAGTACTTC. It yields the protein CSVGPSGSCEQYF.